This T cell receptor (beta chain) comes out of a study of T cell repertoires in cytomegalovirus infection. Study findings and constraints: Dominating the ex vivo response were TCR beta clonotypes that were CMV-specific and HLA-C-restricted.

Regarding this clonotype: Its antigen is unknown.

TCRdb itself ran the reads through MiXCR, one entry per CDR3 protein. The repertoire includes 700,000 to 850,000 distinct CDR3 sequences, over 25% of them detected once, and around 12% sits in the top ten. This CDR3 spans 16 amino acids. Germline CDR1 is MNHEY and CDR2 is SMNVEV (reference sequence). J gave up 0 bases and V 5 bases, and 8 bases lay outside the gene matches. The clonotype was recovered from a human donor in good health (CMV status not recorded). Some clones in this sample may be carry-over from other donors' samples. This chain links TRBV27 with TRBJ2-7, with 9 bases matching TRBD1. Sequences were derived from cultured CD8+ T cells from PBMCs, sampled from culture after CMV antigen stimulation. The CDR3 nucleotides read TGTGCCAGCAGTCCCAATCGGGACAGGGCCTCCTACGAGCAGTACTTC. It codes for CASSPNRDRASYEQYF.